What follows are 21 T cell receptor beta chains derived from one specimen sequenced in a study of Tregs in tolerant kidney transplant recipients. This table comes from immunoSEQ multiplex PCR, and its TCRdb copy is limited to in-frame clones, with some not included. The sample has around 120,000 clones, 92% seen once; the top ten hold less than 0.7%. The sequencing input was CD4+ T cells from blood. Source of these receptors: a human donor in good health.

The DNA for the CDR3 is TGTGCCAGCACCGTGGGACAGGGCTGGAACGAGCAGTACTTC. It translates to CASTVGQGWNEQYF. This chain uses TRBV6-5 with TRBJ2-7, with 9 bases lining up with TRBD1. V was clipped by 7 bases and J by 5 bases; unmatched bases: 9. The germline CDR1 and CDR2 sequences are MNHEY and SVGAGI. This CDR3 is 14 amino acids long.

The chain is built from TRBV19 and TRBJ2-7, with 7 bases identical to TRBD2. Looked up from germline, CDR1 is LNHDA and CDR2 is SQIVND (reference sequence). CDR3 length: 15 residues. Losses at the gene ends were 6 bases for V and 3 bases for J; bases not matched to a gene: 11. CDR3 DNA: TGTGCCAGTAGCCAAGCGGGGATTTTTGGCTACGAGCAGTACTTC. Translated, it gives CASSQAGIFGYEQYF.

The rearrangement joins TRBV5-1 to TRBJ2-5; D may correspond to TRBD1 or TRBD2 (6 bases each). The germline V gene encodes CDR1 SGHRS and CDR2 YFSETQ. The V end lost 5 bases, the J end lost 5 bases, and 13 bases lay between the germline ends. This CDR3 region has 13 residues. DNA of the CDR3: TGCGCCAGCAGGGAGTGGGGGGCGGAGACCCAGTACTTC. It is translated as CASREWGAETQYF.

The chain is built from TRBV2 and TRBJ1-3; D might be TRBD1 (5 bases). V shed 5 bases and J shed 0 bases, with 14 bases lying between them. The CDR3 loop spans 16 amino acids. CDR1 and CDR2 (germline): SNHLY, FYNNEI. The CDR3 DNA reads TGTGCCAGCAGTACCCTCATTACAGGCTCTGGAAACACCATATATTTT. This sequence encodes CASSTLITGSGNTIYF. The complete variable domain, with remaining parts taken from reference TRBV2 and TRBJ1-3, reads EPEVTQTPSHQVTQMGQEVILRCVPISNHLYFYWYRQILGQKVEFLVSFYNNEISEKSEIFDDQFSVERPDGSNFTLKIRSTKLEDSAMYFCASSTLITGSGNTIYFGEGSWLTVV.

The chain joins TRBV6-5 to TRBJ2-7, with 7 bases identical to TRBD1. From germline, CDR1 is MNHEY and CDR2 SVGAGI. The CDR3 loop spans 14 amino acids. The junction had 7 bases not matched to a gene; V was cut back by 6 bases and J by 2 bases. The chain's CDR3 is CASSRGISPYEQYF. CDR3 sequence (DNA): TGTGCCAGCAGCAGGGGGATTAGCCCCTACGAGCAGTACTTC.

CDR3 protein: CASSSYRLREAFF. The CDR3 nucleotides are TGTGCCAGCAGCTCATACAGGCTCCGTGAAGCTTTCTTT. V is TRBV7-2 and J is TRBJ1-1, with a weak D call TRBD1 (5 bases). V was cut by 4 bases and J by 7 bases, with 13 bases left in between. The CDR3 is 13 amino acids. Germline V gene sequence: CDR1 SGHTA, CDR2 FQGNSA.

The gene calls are TRBV14 and TRBJ2-4; D might be TRBD1 (6 bases). Trimming stripped 2 bases from V and 7 bases from J, with 9 bases between. The CDR3 is 13 amino acids. The germline V gene encodes CDR1 SGHDN and CDR2 FVKESK. The CDR3 protein is CASSQNRVNIQYF. In DNA, the CDR3 is TGTGCCAGCAGCCAAAACAGGGTTAACATTCAGTACTTC.

The chain links TRBV29-1 to TRBJ1-3; D gene ambiguous. Trimming shortened V by 4 bases and J by 3 bases, and 4 bases separated the two germline ends. This CDR3 comprises 11 residues. The germline gives CDR1 SQVTM, CDR2 ANQGSEA. The CDR3 nucleotides read TGCAGCGTTGGAAGTGGAAACACCATATATTTT. Translated, it gives CSVGSGNTIYF.

This clone was seen a single time. The rearrangement joins TRBV19 to TRBJ2-1, with 7 bases identical to TRBD2. In germline, CDR1 is LNHDA, CDR2 SQIVND (reference sequence). The ends lost 1 base at V and 5 bases at J; junction bases unmatched: 5. The CDR3 extends over 15 amino acids. CDR3 sequence: CASSIAASGNNEQFF. Written as DNA, the CDR3 is TGTGCCAGTAGTATAGCGGCTAGCGGTAACAATGAGCAGTTCTTC.

The rearrangement links TRBV6-6 to TRBJ2-1; maybe TRBD2 (5 bases). Trimming shortened V by 6 bases and J by 1 base, and 7 bases separated the two germline ends. The germline V gene has CDR1 MNHNY and CDR2 SVGAGI (reference sequence). There are 13 residues in the CDR3. This chain's CDR3 is CASSPGSYNEQFF. The DNA of the CDR3 is TGTGCCAGCAGCCCGGGATCCTACAATGAGCAGTTCTTC.

The V call is TRBV6-5, the J call TRBJ2-7; 8 bases agree with TRBD1. CDR3 length equals 13 residues. The junction had 1 base not matched to a gene; V was cut back by 6 bases and J by 0 bases. Germline V gene sequence: CDR1 MNHEY, CDR2 SVGAGI. CDR3 sequence (DNA): TGTGCCAGCAGACAGGGGGGCTCCTACGAGCAGTACTTC. Residues: CASRQGGSYEQYF.

The chain combines TRBV5-1 with TRBJ2-7; a weak D match, TRBD1 (5 bases). This CDR3 region has 13 residues. Germline V CDR1 and CDR2: SGHRS, YFSETQ. V was pared by 2 bases and J by 6 bases, with 12 bases between. The CDR3 DNA follows: TGCGCCAGCAGCTTCGACCAGGGATCCGAGCAGTACTTC. Protein: CASSFDQGSEQYF.

The rearrangement uses TRBV15 and TRBJ1-2, with TRBD1 matching 10 bases. The germline gives CDR1 LNHNV, CDR2 YYDKDF (reference sequence). This CDR3 comprises 17 residues. V lost 1 base to trimming and J lost 6 bases; unmatched junction nucleotides: 11. The CDR3 bases are TGTGCCACCAGCAGAGCGAGACAGGGGGCCGATTACCATGGCTACACCTTC. Protein: CATSRARQGADYHGYTF.

The chain uses TRBV6-5 and TRBJ1-1, with D perhaps matching TRBD1 (5 bases). V dropped 4 bases and J dropped 5 bases, with 17 bases sitting between them. The CDR3 spans 15 residues. CDR1 MNHEY and CDR2 SVGAGI come from the germline V gene. CDR3 loop: CASSLFGGGGTEAFF. CDR3 nucleotides: TGTGCCAGCAGTTTATTCGGGGGAGGTGGAACTGAAGCTTTCTTT.

This chain joins TRBV15 and TRBJ1-4; 7 bases fit TRBD1. V lost 2 bases and J lost 5; bases outside the gene matches: 8. This CDR3 has 16 amino acids. The germline gives CDR1 LNHNV, CDR2 YYDKDF (reference sequence). The CDR3 DNA is TGTGCCACCAGCAGAACACCGGGACAGTTAAATGAAAAACTGTTTTTT. Its protein is CATSRTPGQLNEKLFF.

The genes are TRBV6-6 and TRBJ1-1, with D uncertain. This CDR3 comprises 12 residues. CDR1 is MNHNY and CDR2 is SVGAGI in the germline V gene (reference sequence). Trimming took off 8 bases at V and 2 bases at J, with 9 bases between the two ends. CDR3 protein: CASSGANTEAFF. For the CDR3, the DNA is TGTGCCAGCTCCGGAGCAAACACTGAAGCTTTCTTT.

The chain has TRBV9 and TRBJ1-3; D not resolved. V was clipped by 1 base and J by 1 base, with 6 bases between them. The CDR3 covers 14 residues. CDR1 and CDR2 (germline): SGDLS, YYNGEE. CDR3 loop: CASSVKGSGNTIYF. The CDR3 DNA follows: TGTGCCAGCAGCGTAAAGGGATCTGGAAACACCATATATTTT.

The chain uses TRBV14 and TRBJ2-1; D is unclear. There are 13 residues in the CDR3. With 3 bases removed from V and 12 bases from J, the gap between germline ends came to 15 bases. The germline gives CDR1 SGHDN, CDR2 FVKESK. The CDR3 loop reads CASSHFASGPQFF. DNA for the CDR3: TGTGCCAGCAGCCATTTCGCATCCGGGCCGCAGTTCTTC. Full variable domain (remainder filled in from reference TRBV14 and TRBJ2-1): EAGVTQFPSHSVIEKGQTVTLRCDPISGHDNLYWYRRVMGKEIKFLLHFVKESKQDESGMPNNRFLAERTGGTYSTLKVQPAELEDSGVYFCASSHFASGPQFFGPGTRLTVL.

The chain joins TRBV27 to TRBJ1-2, with D maybe TRBD1 (6 bases). Trimming stripped 6 bases from V and 8 bases from J, with 22 bases between. The germline V gene encodes CDR1 MNHEY and CDR2 SMNVEV (reference sequence). This CDR3 has 15 amino acids. CDR3 sequence: CASSRTPTGSEGYTF. The CDR3 DNA reads as TGTGCCAGCAGCCGAACTCCTACAGGGTCAGAGGGCTACACCTTC.

The chain links TRBV7-8 to TRBJ1-1, with TRBD1 matching 8 bases. This CDR3 has 14 amino acids. J lost 11 bases, V lost 1 base, and 9 bases had no gene match. Germline lookup yields CDR1 SGHVS and CDR2 FQNEAQ. This CDR3 is CASSLGTGKGGAFF. CDR3 bases: TGTGCCAGCAGCTTAGGGACAGGGAAGGGTGGGGCTTTCTTT.

The J gene is TRBJ1-2, the V gene TRBV9; D uncertain. The CDR3 covers 14 residues. Trimming pared 3 bases from V and 4 bases from J, leaving 13 bases between. The germline CDR1 and CDR2 sequences are SGDLS and YYNGEE. The CDR3 here is CASSAQESLYGYTF. CDR3 DNA: TGTGCCAGCAGCGCGCAGGAATCCCTCTATGGCTACACCTTC.